The 10 T cell receptor beta chains in this list originate from one sample, sequenced in a study of regulatory T cells in long-lasting Graves disease (dated by TCRdb to the early 2020s). Libraries were made using multiplex PCR. Sequencing was carried out with an Illumina HiSeq 4000. To build TCR beta libraries, CDR3 regions were amplified by Arm-PCR using iRepertoire HTBI primers. The public reads were reanalyzed by TCRdb: fastp trimming at Q25, MiXCR alignment, in-frame beta chains only. For every CDR3 protein sequence, its rows merge into one entry that carries the most common genes and DNA. The table for this sample lists fewer than 400,000 distinct CDR3 sequences; around a fifth of them were counted only once. The leading ten clones occupy 25% to 30% of the sample. Taken with the paper, the label for time point translates to: persistent/refractory GD, antithyroid drugs over 5 years with positive TRAb. For both TCR sequencing and RNA sequencing, RNA was extracted from PBMCs in TRIzol.

The specimen was peripheral blood mononuclear cells (PBMCs), collected when the disease was refractory, from a patient treated with antithyroid drugs. The origin of the receptors is a female donor with Graves disease.

The chain links TRBV19 to TRBJ1-1; 8 nucleotides agree with TRBD1. The CDR3 covers 15 residues. Germline assignment: CDR1 LNHDA and CDR2 SQIVND (reference sequence). The V gene end was trimmed by 9 bases and the J gene end by 0 bases; junction bases not matched to a gene: 9. This CDR3 is CASKTGGILNTEAFF. CDR3 in DNA: TGTGCCAGCAAAACAGGGGGGATTTTGAACACTGAAGCTTTCTTT.

To note about this clonotype: A much larger clone is a single base away; this may be a read error. The conserved final phenylalanine or tryptophan is absent from the CDR3, which likely points to a read error. This rearrangement joins TRBV7-2 to TRBJ1-2; 7 bases fit TRBD1. V was clipped by 5 bases and J by 7 bases; unmatched bases: 7. The length of the CDR3 is 13 residues. Germline loops: CDR1 SGHTA, CDR2 FQGNSA. The CDR3 here is CASSNDRVGGYTL. DNA for the CDR3: TGTGCCAGCAGCAACGACAGGGTTGGTGGCTACACCCTC.

Concerning this clonotype itself: This may arise from a read error, as a much more abundant clone is one base away. The chain joins TRBV27 to TRBJ2-4; either TRBD1 or TRBD2 may fit D (6 bases each). Trimming removed 10 bases at V and 1 base at J, with 14 bases between. The CDR3 spans 14 residues. The germline gives CDR1 MNHEY, CDR2 SMNVEV (reference sequence). DNA for the CDR3: TGTGCCACTCGAGGGGGGAGGGCCAAAAACATTCAGTACTTC. Encoded protein: CATRGGRAKNIQYF.

This clonotype was seen only a few times. This chain joins TRBV18 and TRBJ2-2; 10 bases agree with TRBD2. Unmatched junction bases numbered 5, after V lost 2 bases and J lost 5 bases. The CDR3 sequence is 16 residues long. Germline CDR1 KGHSH, CDR2 LQKENI. In DNA, the CDR3 is TGTGCCAGCTCACCAGCTAGCGGGGGAATAACCGGGGAGCTGTTTTTT. Translation gives CASSPASGGITGELFF.

This clonotype was counted ten times or more. V gene TRBV11-2 combines with J gene TRBJ1-2; TRBD1 might be the D (5 bases). In germline, CDR1 is SGHAT, CDR2 FQNNGV. With 5 bases removed from V and 10 bases from J, the gap between germline ends came to 26 bases. The CDR3 runs 16 residues. The CDR3 region is CASSGRLGEGLMVYTF. CDR3 nucleotide sequence: TGTGCCAGCAGCGGCCGCCTGGGGGAGGGTCTCATGGTCTACACCTTC.

This chain joins TRBV20-1 and TRBJ2-3, with a weak D call TRBD2 (5 bases). CDR1 and CDR2 (germline): DFQATT, SNEGSKA (reference sequence). V was shortened by 1 base and J by 1 base, with 15 bases between the two germline ends. The CDR3 runs to 16 residues. CDR3 coding DNA: TGCAGTGCTAGAGGGCTCGCCTGGGGAGGCACAGATACGCAGTATTTT. Translating gives CSARGLAWGGTDTQYF.

As to this clonotype: A much more abundant neighbour one base away suggests this may be a read error. The chain couples TRBV12-3 or TRBV12-4 to TRBJ1-1, with D unclear. This CDR3 spans 11 amino acids. With 7 bases removed from V and 10 bases from J, the gap between germline ends came to 13 bases. CDR3 amino acids: CASNARGGAFF. CDR3 nucleotide sequence: TGTGCCAGCAACGCACGGGGTGGAGCTTTCTTT.

This clonotype was seen ten or more times. The V and J genes are TRBV12-3 or TRBV12-4 and TRBJ1-5; 8 bases match TRBD1. The trim removed 3 bases at V and 0 bases at J, leaving 4 bases unmatched. The CDR3 covers 16 residues. Here the CDR3 reads CASSLDRAGSNQPQHF. CDR3 nucleotide sequence: TGTGCCAGCAGTTTGGACAGGGCGGGTAGCAATCAGCCCCAGCATTTT.

As for this clonotype: A single base separates this from a much larger clone, so it may be a read error. The chain recombines TRBV2 with TRBJ2-1, with 8 positions matching TRBD1. With V trimmed by 8 bases and J by 4 bases, 13 bases remained unmatched. This CDR3 contains 16 residues. The germline V gene encodes CDR1 SNHLY and CDR2 FYNNEI. The CDR3 is CASGSPGRGPYNEQFF. Written as DNA, the CDR3 is TGTGCCAGCGGGAGCCCCGGCAGGGGGCCTTACAATGAGCAGTTCTTC.

This clonotype appeared a few times. The CDR3 coding sequence is TGTGCCAGCAGCCCCTCGGTGGGGGGCGTCACCGGGGAGCTGTTTTTT. Amino acids: CASSPSVGGVTGELFF. The V call is TRBV7-6, the J call TRBJ2-2; D is tentatively TRBD1 or TRBD2 (6 bases each). V was pared by 5 bases and J by 4 bases, with 17 bases between. CDR1 and CDR2 (germline): SGHVS, FNYEAQ. There are 16 residues in the CDR3. The whole variable domain, filled in from reference TRBV7-6 and TRBJ2-2, reads GAGVSQSPRYKVTKRGQDVALRCDPISGHVSLYWYRQALGQGPEFLTYFNYEAQQDKSGLPNDRFSAERPEGSISTLTIQRTEQRDSAMYRCASSPSVGGVTGELFFGEGSRLTVL.